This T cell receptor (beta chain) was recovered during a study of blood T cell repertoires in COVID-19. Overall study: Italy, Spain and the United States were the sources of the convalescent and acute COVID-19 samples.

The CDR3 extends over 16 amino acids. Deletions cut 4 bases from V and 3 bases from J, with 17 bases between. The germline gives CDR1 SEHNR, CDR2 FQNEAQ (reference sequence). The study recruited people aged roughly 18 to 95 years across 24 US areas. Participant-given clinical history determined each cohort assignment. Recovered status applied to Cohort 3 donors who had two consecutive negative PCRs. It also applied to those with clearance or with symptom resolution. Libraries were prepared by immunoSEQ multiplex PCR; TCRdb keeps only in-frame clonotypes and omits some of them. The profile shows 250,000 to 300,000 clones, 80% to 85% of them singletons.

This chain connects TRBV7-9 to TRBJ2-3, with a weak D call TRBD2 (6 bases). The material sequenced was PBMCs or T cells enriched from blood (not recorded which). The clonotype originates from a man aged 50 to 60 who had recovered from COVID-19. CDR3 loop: CASSSNWQGGTDTQYF. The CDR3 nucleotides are TGTGCCAGCAGCTCCAATTGGCAGGGAGGAACAGATACGCAGTATTTT.